Presented here are 25 T cell receptor beta chains from one specimen sequenced in a study of brain T cells in children with intractable seizures. This table comes from immunoSEQ multiplex PCR, and its TCRdb copy is limited to in-frame clones, with some not included. This table has approximately 77,000 clones, about 93% appearing once. Sequenced here: peripheral blood, sampled at surgery. These receptors were taken from a boy less than two years old with tuberous sclerosis and intractable seizures.

V and J are TRBV5-4 and TRBJ1-2, with D hard to call. This CDR3 has 14 residues. Deletions cut 6 bases from V and 4 bases from J, with 16 bases between. The germline V gene has CDR1 SGHNT and CDR2 YYREEE (reference sequence). The CDR3 region has the DNA TGTGCCAGCACTTTGCGGGGATTTGGCTATGGCTACACCTTC. Translating gives CASTLRGFGYGYTF. The full variable domain, its missing parts supplied by reference TRBV5-4 and TRBJ1-2, is ETGVTQSPTHLIKTRGQQVTLRCSSQSGHNTVSWYQQALGQGPQFIFQYYREEENGRGNFPPRFSGLQFPNYSSELNVNALELDDSALYLCASTLRGFGYGYTFGSGTRLTVV.

The CDR3 here is CASSGTSGTTQYF. In DNA, the CDR3 is TGCGCCAGCAGCGGGACTAGCGGGACTACGCAGTATTTT. The chain couples TRBV10-1 to TRBJ2-3; 13 bases fit TRBD2. The CDR3 sequence is 13 residues long. After removal of 6 bases from V and 8 bases from J, the junction contained 2 bases not matched to a gene. CDR1 and CDR2 (germline): WNHNN, SYGVQD (reference sequence).

The rearrangement links TRBV6-1 to TRBJ2-7; TRBD1 might be the D (6 bases). V lost 2 bases and J lost 9, with 14 bases in between. Per the germline V gene, CDR1 is MNHNS and CDR2 is SASEGT. CDR3 length equals 13 residues. The CDR3 sequence: CASSEKFGGGQYF. The DNA of the CDR3 is TGTGCCAGCAGTGAAAAATTTGGGGGCGGGCAGTACTTC.

This sequence joins TRBV5-8 and TRBJ2-4; D ambiguous. The CDR3 is 16 amino acids. Germline V gene data show CDR1 as SGHTS and CDR2 as YDEGEE. V shed 1 base and J shed 0 bases, with 11 bases lying between them. The CDR3 spells CASSLTGLLAKNIQYF. In nucleotides, the CDR3 is TGTGCCAGCAGCTTGACCGGGCTTCTAGCCAAAAACATTCAGTACTTC.

The V and J genes are TRBV6-1 and TRBJ1-1; D gene unclear. This CDR3 comprises 17 residues. V was cut by 3 bases and J by 2 bases, with 19 bases left in between. The germline gives CDR1 MNHNS, CDR2 SASEGT. In DNA, the CDR3 is TGTGCCAGCAGTGAGTATCCCGGACGGAGACCCAACACTGAAGCTTTCTTT. This codes for CASSEYPGRRPNTEAFF.

V usage is TRBV24-1 and J usage is TRBJ2-3; 15 bases fit TRBD2. The trim removed 4 bases at V and 0 bases at J, leaving 7 bases unmatched. From germline, CDR1 is KGHDR and CDR2 SFDVKD. CDR3 size: 19 residues. The CDR3 spells CATSETGTSGGTSTDTQYF. CDR3 sequence (DNA): TGTGCCACCAGTGAAACCGGGACTAGCGGGGGGACTAGCACAGATACGCAGTATTTT.

The rearrangement joins TRBV3-1 (or the pseudogene TRBV3-2) to TRBJ2-5; TRBD1 is a possible D gene (5 bases). CDR1 and CDR2 (germline): LGHDT, YNNKEL (reference sequence). V lost 3 bases and J 10 bases, leaving 15 bases between the germline ends. The CDR3 length is 13 residues. CDR3 DNA sequence: TGTGCCAGCAGCCACCCGGACACGCAAGACCAGTACTTC. Translating it yields CASSHPDTQDQYF.

The chain combines TRBV30 with TRBJ1-1, with D possibly being TRBD1 (6 bases). The V and J ends lost 0 bases and 7 bases respectively, with 18 bases between them. The CDR3 is 15 residues long. The germline gives CDR1 GTSNPN, CDR2 SVGIG (reference sequence). CDR3 region: CAWSVPADSRYEAFF. The CDR3 coding sequence is TGTGCCTGGAGTGTTCCCGCGGACAGCCGATATGAAGCTTTCTTT.

The V gene is TRBV5-4, the J gene TRBJ2-3; maybe TRBD2 (5 bases). CDR3 length equals 16 residues. V was cut by 5 bases and J by 0 bases, with 16 bases left in between. The germline CDR1 and CDR2 sequences are SGHNT and YYREEE (reference sequence). This CDR3 reads CASRDFGGSSTDTQYF. CDR3 sequence (DNA): TGTGCCAGCAGGGATTTTGGCGGGTCTAGCACAGATACGCAGTATTTT.

This chain connects TRBV5-4 to TRBJ2-7, with D maybe TRBD2 (6 bases). CDR1 is SGHNT, CDR2 YYREEE, per germline (reference sequence). The CDR3 extends over 13 amino acids. The ends were cut back, 0 bases at V and 3 bases at J, with 7 bases in the middle. CDR3 amino acids: CASSLAGSYEQYF. The CDR3 region has the DNA TGTGCCAGCAGCTTGGCCGGGAGCTACGAGCAGTACTTC.

The chain uses TRBV19 and TRBJ2-3; tentatively, D is TRBD1 or TRBD2 (5 bases each). In germline, CDR1 is LNHDA, CDR2 SQIVND (reference sequence). This CDR3 has 17 residues. V lost 0 bases and J lost 2, with 15 bases in between. The CDR3 DNA reads as TGTGCCAGTAGTATAGACCCTCTACCCGGGACCACAGATACGCAGTATTTT. Protein: CASSIDPLPGTTDTQYF. The full variable domain, with the rest looked up from reference TRBV19 and TRBJ2-3, is DGGITQSPKYLFRKEGQNVTLSCEQNLNHDAMYWYRQDPGQGLRLIYYSQIVNDFQKGDIAEGYSVSREKKESFPLTVTSAQKNPTAFYLCASSIDPLPGTTDTQYFGPGTRLTVL.

The genes are TRBV5-1 and TRBJ2-5; D may correspond to TRBD1 or TRBD2 (6 bases each). The CDR3 spans 15 residues. The V gene lost 4 bases and the J gene lost 7 bases, with 20 bases spanning the gap. Germline V gene lookup returns CDR1 SGHRS and CDR2 YFSETQ. Here the CDR3 reads CASSRGEGLEGTQYF. CDR3 coding DNA: TGCGCCAGCAGCAGGGGGGAAGGACTTGAGGGGACCCAGTACTTC.

CDR3 sequence (DNA): TGTGCCAGCAGTCAAGCCGCCGGGGGGGCGTACGAGCAGTACTTC. This translates into CASSQAAGGAYEQYF. This chain connects TRBV7-3 to TRBJ2-7, with TRBD2 identical over 8 bases. Per the germline V gene, CDR1 is SGHTA and CDR2 is FQGTGA. The CDR3 has 15 residues. V shed 6 bases and J 4 bases; nucleotides not matched to a gene: 11.

The V and J genes are TRBV28 and TRBJ1-6; D unresolved. Trimming took 6 bases from V and 4 from J, leaving 22 bases between them. CDR1 and CDR2 from the germline V gene are MDHEN and SYDVKM. The CDR3 runs 18 residues. The CDR3 DNA sequence: TGTGCCAGCAGCCTTTCGGCGGTCAGGACCCTTTATAATTCACCCCTCCACTTT. It codes for CASSLSAVRTLYNSPLHF.

The CDR3 nucleotides read TGTGCCAGCAGGCTTGGACAGAACACCGGGGAGCTGTTTTTT. Protein: CASRLGQNTGELFF. The rearrangement links TRBV7-3 to TRBJ2-2; TRBD1 is a possible D gene (5 bases). The CDR3 length is 14 residues. Germline assignment: CDR1 SGHTA and CDR2 FQGTGA. V shed 6 bases and J shed 1 base, with 9 bases lying between them. Full variable domain (missing parts from reference TRBV7-3 and TRBJ2-2): GAGVSQTPSNKVTEKGKYVELRCDPISGHTALYWYRQSLGQGPEFLIYFQGTGAADDSGLPNDRFFAVRPEGSVSTLKIQRTERGDSAVYLCASRLGQNTGELFFGEGSRLTVL.

The chain is built from TRBV19 and TRBJ1-1; weak D call: TRBD1 (6 bases). This CDR3 contains 13 residues. Germline CDR1 and CDR2: LNHDA and SQIVND (reference sequence). V lost 5 bases to trimming and J lost 0 bases, with 7 bases between them. The chain's CDR3 is CASSGQMNTEAFF. DNA for the CDR3: TGTGCCAGTAGTGGACAGATGAACACTGAAGCTTTCTTT.

V usage is TRBV7-3 and J usage is TRBJ2-7; D unclear. Germline loops: CDR1 SGHTA, CDR2 FQGTGA. There are 13 residues in the CDR3. Trimming left V 1 base short and J 2 bases short, with 6 bases between. CDR3 nucleotides: TGTGCCAGCAGCTTAAAACCCCCCTACGAGCAGTACTTC. It translates to CASSLKPPYEQYF. Using reference TRBV7-3 and TRBJ2-7 for the parts outside the CDR3, the full variable domain is GAGVSQTPSNKVTEKGKYVELRCDPISGHTALYWYRQSLGQGPEFLIYFQGTGAADDSGLPNDRFFAVRPEGSVSTLKIQRTERGDSAVYLCASSLKPPYEQYFGPGTRLTVT.

The rearrangement links TRBV6-2 or TRBV6-3 to TRBJ1-6; the match to TRBD1 covers 9 bases. From germline, CDR1 is MNHEY and CDR2 SVGEGT. The length of the CDR3 is 16 residues. V lost 3 bases and J lost 10; bases outside the gene matches: 10. The DNA for the CDR3 is TGTGCCAGCAGTTATCCCCGGGACAGGGCCCAATCACCCCTCCACTTT. Translated, it gives CASSYPRDRAQSPLHF.

The V call is TRBV5-1, the J call TRBJ1-2; D uncertain. The CDR3 covers 11 residues. Per the germline V gene, CDR1 is SGHRS and CDR2 is YFSETQ. Trimming cost V 5 bases and J 6 bases, with 8 bases left between them. CDR3 amino acids: CASSTGNGYTF. In nucleotides, the CDR3 is TGCGCCAGCAGTACGGGGAATGGCTACACCTTC. The entire variable domain, with the rest obtained from reference TRBV5-1 and TRBJ1-2, is as follows: KAGVTQTPRYLIKTRGQQVTLSCSPISGHRSVSWYQQTPGQGLQFLFEYFSETQRNKGNFPGRFSGRQFSNSRSEMNVSTLELGDSALYLCASSTGNGYTFGSGTRLTVV.

The CDR3 region has the DNA TGTGCCAGCAGTGACCAGGGGAACCTGAACACTGAAGCTTTCTTT. Translation: CASSDQGNLNTEAFF. The V gene is TRBV6-1, the J gene TRBJ1-1; possible D gene TRBD1, 6 bases. Between the trimmed V and J ends, which lost 3 bases and 0 bases, there was a span of 11 bases. The length of the CDR3 is 15 residues. Looked up from germline, CDR1 is MNHNS and CDR2 is SASEGT.

The chain employs TRBV7-9 and TRBJ2-7, with TRBD1 matching over 7 bases. V lost 8 bases to trimming and J lost 0 bases; unmatched junction nucleotides: 7. The length of the CDR3 is 14 residues. Germline CDR1 SEHNR, CDR2 FQNEAQ (reference sequence). CDR3 residues: CASGRQGGSYEQYF. The CDR3 DNA reads as TGTGCCAGCGGACGACAGGGCGGCTCCTACGAGCAGTACTTC. The variable domain in full, completed from reference TRBV7-9 and TRBJ2-7, reads DTGVSQNPRHKITKRGQNVTFRCDPISEHNRLYWYRQTLGQGPEFLTYFQNEAQLEKSRLLSDRFSAERPKGSFSTLEIQRTEQGDSAMYLCASGRQGGSYEQYFGPGTRLTVT.

The chain links TRBV10-2 to TRBJ1-1, with no clear D. The V gene lost 2 bases and the J gene lost 7 bases, with 8 bases spanning the gap. This CDR3 comprises 12 residues. The germline CDR1 and CDR2 sequences are WSHSY and SAAADI. The CDR3 DNA sequence: TGCGCCAGCAGTGAGAAGGCTCGTGAAGCTTTCTTT. Translation: CASSEKAREAFF.

In the case of this clone: The sample holds other DNA sequences that translate to the same CDR3. The CDR3 spells CASSVGSYGYTF. In DNA form, the CDR3 reads TGTGCCAGCAGCGTAGGGTCCTATGGCTACACCTTC. The chain has TRBV9 and TRBJ1-2; D not resolved. CDR3 length: 12 amino acids. Germline CDR1 is SGDLS and CDR2 is YYNGEE. With 0 bases removed from V and 4 bases from J, the gap between germline ends came to 4 bases.

This clone was found once. The V call is TRBV7-2, the J call TRBJ1-2, with D possibly matching TRBD1 (6 bases). V was clipped by 1 base and J by 4 bases, with 10 bases between them. This CDR3 has 14 residues. From germline, CDR1 is SGHTA and CDR2 FQGNSA. The CDR3 spells CASSLEQGGYGYTF. CDR3 coding DNA: TGTGCCAGCAGCTTAGAACAGGGAGGCTATGGCTACACCTTC.

The rearrangement uses TRBV29-1 and TRBJ2-3; D is unresolved. The CDR3 length is 14 residues. Germline CDR1 and CDR2: SQVTM and ANQGSEA. Trimming pared 4 bases from V and 0 bases from J, leaving 11 bases between. The CDR3 here is CSVVPPTSTDTQYF. CDR3 sequence (DNA): TGCAGCGTTGTGCCACCTACTAGCACAGATACGCAGTATTTT.